This T cell receptor beta chain was obtained from a study of blood T cell repertoires in COVID-19 (dated by TCRdb to 2020 to 2022). A note on the overall study: Samples covering the acute and convalescent phases of COVID-19 were provided by collaborators in the United States, Italy and Spain. The sample metadata nearly always contained a de-identified subject ID, COVID-19 status, age in years and sex. Where available, HLA class I and class II types were taken from metadata supplied by the sample provider and were not determined by assay-based typing. The dataset comprised deeply sampled blood TCRbeta repertoires from subjects exposed to, actively infected with, or recovered from COVID-19. The repertoires were released in a freely available public database intended as a resource for research on the immune response to SARS-CoV-2. Samples were obtained from the ongoing ImmuneRACE study (first 160 participants) and from about 1,300 subjects provided by 6 global collaborators. The material from the prospective study consisted of cDNA or gDNA derived from T cells, B-cell-depleted T cells, or PBMCs. Results the study describes overall, beyond this receptor: How much clinical and demographic metadata was included differed by source and by participant, and the metadata was provided uncurated.

TCRbeta CDR3 regions were amplified from genomic DNA by means of the immunoSEQ Assay, a bias-controlled multiplex PCR. In the source study's methods: The number of nucleated cells in each sample was estimated by amplification of reference gene primers within the assay. Sequence reads were collapsed and filtered to measure the absolute abundance of every unique TCRbeta CDR3 rearrangement. For each sample, productive Simpson clonality was calculated as the square root of Simpson's diversity index over productive rearrangements. Entries here come from immuneACCESS through TCRdb and include only in-frame sequences with V and J called. Some clones fail to appear in such tables; in the studies checked, an unresolved V gene covers under half of the shortfall, and the cause of the remainder is unknown. V, J and clone size are those of that table, while D and trimming were read from the DNA. The sample contains about 140,000 clones, roughly nine tenths of them found a single time. The ten top clones hold roughly 1.5% of the sample.

Collaborating institutions collected whole blood in K2EDTA tubes following their own protocols. Collaborator samples were shipped for TCRbeta analysis as frozen whole blood, isolated PBMCs, or DNA extracted from either sample type. In regard to this clone: No antigen is known for it. No base qualities exist here, and no much larger clone lies one base off it.

The CDR3 spans 14 residues, from the cysteine through the phenylalanine. Of the read, only the CDR3 DNA is kept; its 42 bases are in frame from base 1. The germline V end is reduced by 5 bases and the J end by 7 bases; junction bases left unmatched: 9. The germline V gene provides CDR1 MNHEY and CDR2 SVGEGT. In this chain, TRBV6-2 or TRBV6-3 is recombined with TRBJ1-1; TRBD1 agrees with 8 junctional bases. Sequencing was done on a sample of peripheral blood. This TCR was recovered from a human donor in a cohort sampled during active COVID-19. Read as DNA, the sequence is TGTGCCAGCAGTAGCCGGACAGGGCCTTTTGAAGCTTTCTTT. The translation is CASSSRTGPFEAFF.